The sequence of this TCR beta chain was determined in a study of early T cells in non-severe SARS-CoV-2 infection. Study as a whole: Sequencing used unsorted whole-blood bulk RNA, so chains lack pairing.

There are a few counts of this clonotype. Its antigen is still unknown. This CDR3 spans 14 amino acids. V lost 6 bases to trimming and J lost 5 bases, with 14 bases between them. Looked up from germline, CDR1 is MNHNY and CDR2 is SVGAGI (reference sequence). Overall study findings and caveats: Matching with VDJdb favored anti-spike CD8 responses (missing private and CD4 specificities).

The protocol attached unique molecular identifiers to individual cDNA molecules. TCRdb fed the 5' RACE reads into MiXCR, producing one record per CDR3 protein. The sample includes tens of thousands of distinct CDR3 sequences, approximately 10% seen only once; the top ten take nearly 3%. Specimen: whole blood, collected at baseline. This TCR derives from an adult who was a healthcare worker with PCR-confirmed SARS-CoV-2 infection or an uninfected control (not recorded which). The V call is TRBV6-6, the J call TRBJ2-1; no clear D gene. CDR3 in amino acids: CASRSQVIDNEQFF. Here the CDR3 DNA reads TGTGCCAGCAGGTCCCAGGTCATTGACAATGAGCAGTTCTTC.